Below, 23 T cell receptor beta chains from the same sample are listed, as sequenced in a study of T cells after yellow fever vaccination. TCRdb passed the 5' RACE reads through MiXCR, listing each CDR3 protein once. This sample yields approximately 300,000 distinct CDR3 sequences, of which approximately 7% are seen a single time; 18% belongs to the top ten. Sample: PBMCs, taken roughly 47 days after the first yellow fever vaccination. The receptor source for this set is a man aged 18 to 30 who received the YFV17D yellow fever vaccine.

The chain uses TRBV28 and TRBJ2-2; tentatively, D is TRBD1 (6 bases). V lost 3 bases, J lost 5 bases, and 13 bases lay in between. The germline gives CDR1 MDHEN, CDR2 SYDVKM. CDR3 length equals 15 residues. CDR3 sequence reads: CASSFQGMTTGELFF. In nucleotides, the CDR3 is TGTGCCAGCAGTTTTCAGGGGATGACAACCGGGGAGCTGTTTTTT.

This chain connects TRBV5-1 to TRBJ2-7; D may be TRBD2 (5 bases). CDR1 and CDR2 (germline): SGHRS, YFSETQ. V gave up 2 bases and J gave up 7 bases, with 16 bases separating them. The CDR3 has 14 amino acids. CDR3 sequence reads: CASSLDYLYEEQYF. The DNA of the CDR3 is TGCGCCAGCAGCTTAGACTATCTCTACGAAGAGCAGTACTTC.

This rearrangement joins TRBV12-3 or TRBV12-4 to TRBJ1-5; 7 positions agree with TRBD1. CDR3 length equals 14 residues. Trimming at V came to 5 bases and at J to 4 bases, leaving 5 bases not matched to a gene. The CDR3 nucleotides are TGTGCCAGCAGTCGGGACAGCCTTAATCAGCCCCAGCATTTT. Amino acid sequence: CASSRDSLNQPQHF.

This clonotype showed up just a few times. The chain recombines TRBV20-1 with TRBJ1-5, with 9 bases aligning to TRBD1. The CDR3 extends over 15 amino acids. The V and J ends lost 6 bases and 5 bases, in that order; junction bases with no gene match: 11. CDR1 and CDR2 from the germline V gene are DFQATT and SNEGSKA (reference sequence). CDR3 nucleotides: TGCAGTGCCCAGTGGACAGGGGCATCGGATCAGCCCCAGCATTTT. Its protein product is CSAQWTGASDQPQHF.

This sequence joins TRBV7-2 and TRBJ2-7; D remains ambiguous. The CDR3 sequence is 12 residues long. Germline values: CDR1 SGHTA, CDR2 FQGNSA. V lost 6 bases to trimming and J lost 2 bases, with 8 bases between them. The CDR3 loop reads CASSPSTYEQYF. In DNA, the CDR3 is TGTGCCAGCAGTCCCTCAACCTACGAGCAGTACTTC.

J is TRBJ2-1 and V is TRBV9; 11 nucleotides agree with TRBD1. Germline V gives CDR1 SGDLS, CDR2 YYNGEE. The V and J ends lost 4 bases and 2 bases, in that order; junction bases with no gene match: 8. The CDR3 has 17 amino acids. For the CDR3, the DNA is TGTGCCAGCAGCAGTACCCCGGGACAGGGGGCCTACAATGAGCAGTTCTTC. Translation gives CASSSTPGQGAYNEQFF.

This clonotype was recorded many times. The chain employs TRBV7-9 and TRBJ2-1; D not certain. The CDR3 totals 12 residues. V lost 1 base and J 5 bases, leaving 3 bases between the germline ends. Germline V CDR1 and CDR2: SEHNR, FQNEAQ (reference sequence). The CDR3 coding sequence is TGTGCCAGCAGCTTAGATCACAATGAGCAGTTCTTC. It specifies CASSLDHNEQFF.

The rearrangement uses TRBV11-2 and TRBJ1-6, with no clear D. This CDR3 is built from 15 residues. V lost 3 bases, J lost 5 bases, and 11 bases lay in between. Germline CDR1 reads SGHAT; CDR2 reads FQNNGV. For the CDR3, the DNA is TGTGCCAGCAGCTTTTCTCCAGGCAATAATTCACCCCTCCACTTT. The encoded protein is CASSFSPGNNSPLHF.

There are a few counts of this clonotype. The rearrangement uses TRBV7-3 and TRBJ2-1; no clear D. This CDR3 spans 13 amino acids. V was cut by 5 bases and J by 8 bases, with 13 bases left in between. The V gene's germline CDR1 is SGHTA and CDR2 FQGTGA. The CDR3 region has the DNA TGTGCCAGCAGCCAACAAGCATCGGATGAGCAGTTCTTC. Translation: CASSQQASDEQFF.

This clonotype was detected only a few times. The J gene is TRBJ1-2, the V gene TRBV5-1; a weak D match, TRBD1 (5 bases). The CDR3 spans 13 residues. Germline CDR1 reads SGHRS; CDR2 reads YFSETQ. Trimming took 2 bases from V and 2 from J, leaving 7 bases between them. CDR3: CASSFRDNYGYTF. CDR3 DNA sequence: TGCGCCAGCAGCTTCCGGGACAACTATGGCTACACCTTC.

This clonotype was seen only a few times. CDR3 nucleotides: TGTGCCAGCTCACCTACCGGGACAGGGGGTACGGCCACTGAAGCTTTCTTT. It translates to CASSPTGTGGTATEAFF. The rearrangement links TRBV18 to TRBJ1-1; 11 nucleotides agree with TRBD1. Germline CDR1 and CDR2: KGHSH and LQKENI. The CDR3 length is 17 residues. V was clipped by 3 bases and J by 4 bases; unmatched bases: 10.

This clonotype was counted once. The CDR3 loop reads CASSQDSGLISYGYTF. CDR3 nucleotide sequence: TGCGCCAGCAGCCAAGACTCCGGACTGATAAGCTATGGCTACACCTTC. The chain employs TRBV4-1 and TRBJ1-2; D is unresolved. The V gene's germline CDR1 is MGHRA and CDR2 YSYEKL. V lost 0 bases and J 4 bases, leaving 15 bases between the germline ends. The CDR3 extends over 16 amino acids.

This clonotype was seen repeatedly, ten times or more. The gene calls are TRBV2 and TRBJ1-1; D remains ambiguous. Between the trimmed V and J ends, which lost 6 bases and 1 base, there was a span of 3 bases. Germline-derived CDR1 and CDR2 are SNHLY and FYNNEI. CDR3 length: 11 amino acids. The CDR3 protein is CASRENTEAFF. The CDR3, as DNA: TGTGCCAGCAGGGAGAACACTGAAGCTTTCTTT.

This sequence joins TRBV20-1 and TRBJ2-2; 7 positions match TRBD2. With V trimmed by 0 bases and J by 1 base, 5 bases remained unmatched. Germline V gives CDR1 DFQATT, CDR2 SNEGSKA (reference sequence). The CDR3 sequence is 16 residues long. The CDR3 loop is CSAREAGRMNTGELFF. CDR3 DNA sequence: TGCAGTGCTAGAGAAGCCGGGAGGATGAACACCGGGGAGCTGTTTTTT.

This clonotype was detected only a few times. The chain uses TRBV29-1 and TRBJ2-7, with D unclear. Germline values: CDR1 SQVTM, CDR2 ANQGSEA. The CDR3 spans 11 residues. Trimming pared 0 bases from V and 3 bases from J, leaving 3 bases between. Here the CDR3 reads CSVEDSYEQYF. The CDR3 coding sequence is TGCAGCGTTGAAGACAGCTACGAGCAGTACTTC.

The chain has TRBV3-1 and TRBJ2-3; D is possibly TRBD1 (6 bases). CDR1 is LGHDT and CDR2 is YNNKEL in the germline V gene (reference sequence). The CDR3 covers 14 residues. The V end was cut by 4 bases, the J end by 6 bases, with 14 bases between. The CDR3 DNA sequence: TGTGCCAGCAGCCCTGGACAGTTTTGGGATACGCAGTATTTT. Residues: CASSPGQFWDTQYF.

This clonotype was recorded many times. The chain links TRBV13 to TRBJ2-1, with 7 positions matching TRBD2. J was trimmed by 9 bases and V by 1 base; bases with no gene match: 3. Germline loops: CDR1 PRHDT, CDR2 FYEKMQ (reference sequence). CDR3 size: 13 residues. The CDR3 DNA reads TGTGCCAGCAGCTTAGTCCGCGGGGGTGAGCAGTTCTTC. Protein: CASSLVRGGEQFF.

This clonotype turned up a few times. This chain joins TRBV28 and TRBJ2-3; 9 bases are shared with TRBD2. This CDR3 has 16 amino acids. Losses at the gene ends were 1 base for V and 4 bases for J; bases not matched to a gene: 6. Germline lookup yields CDR1 MDHEN and CDR2 SYDVKM. CDR3 protein: CASSLFGGGAPDTQYF. CDR3 DNA sequence: TGTGCCAGCAGTTTATTTGGCGGGGGGGCCCCAGATACGCAGTATTTT.

In this sample, this clonotype turned up a few times. The rearrangement links TRBV9 to TRBJ2-1, with 8 bases that match TRBD2. CDR1 and CDR2 from the germline V gene are SGDLS and YYNGEE. This CDR3 is 15 amino acids long. V was pared by 0 bases and J by 13 bases, with 12 bases of the junction left unmatched. The CDR3 sequence is CASSVEGLESGQQFF. For the CDR3, the DNA is TGTGCCAGCAGCGTAGAGGGACTAGAGTCAGGCCAACAGTTCTTC.

This clonotype has a count of ten or more. The rearrangement joins TRBV27 to TRBJ1-4; D uncertain. This CDR3 is built from 14 residues. The V end was cut by 5 bases, the J end by 5 bases, with 12 bases between. CDR1 and CDR2 (germline): MNHEY, SMNVEV (reference sequence). DNA for the CDR3: TGTGCCAGCAGTGACACAGTGATGAATGAAAAACTGTTTTTT. Translated, it gives CASSDTVMNEKLFF.

In its sample, this clonotype was seen a few times. The rearrangement joins TRBV7-9 to TRBJ1-2, with a weak D call TRBD1 (5 bases). This CDR3 has 14 amino acids. Germline V gene data show CDR1 as SEHNR and CDR2 as FQNEAQ (reference sequence). With 6 bases removed from V and 8 bases from J, the gap between germline ends came to 19 bases. In DNA, the CDR3 is TGTGCCAGCAGGTCTGGCAGGGCCTCCAGGGGCTACACCTTC. Translated, it gives CASRSGRASRGYTF.

This clonotype was seen only a few times. The chain recombines TRBV4-2 with TRBJ1-1; D unclear. There are 14 residues in the CDR3. V gave up 2 bases and J gave up 1 base, with 8 bases separating them. Germline V gene lookup returns CDR1 LGHNA and CDR2 YNFKEQ. The CDR3 region has the DNA TGTGCCAGCAGCCAAAGTGAGACGAACACTGAAGCTTTCTTT. Amino acid sequence: CASSQSETNTEAFF.

The chain uses TRBV24-1 and TRBJ2-1; D tentatively reads TRBD1 or TRBD2 (6 bases each). The V end was cut by 4 bases, the J end by 7 bases, with 10 bases between. This CDR3 spans 13 amino acids. The germline gives CDR1 KGHDR, CDR2 SFDVKD. The CDR3 DNA follows: TGTGCCACCAGTGACGAAGGGGGGAATGAGCAGTTCTTC. As protein: CATSDEGGNEQFF.